The rows below give T cell receptor beta chains drawn from one sample of a study of T cell responses to AZD1222 COVID-19 vaccine. Profiling relied on immunoSEQ multiplex PCR, and the TCRdb table lists in-frame clones only, not all of them. The table shows under 120,000 clones, with around 96% occurring only once. The specimen was peripheral blood, collected on day 0 of AZD1222 vaccination. These receptors were collected from an adult in good health. CDR3s include the opening cysteine and the closing phenylalanine or tryptophan. D genes are given only for firm matches. Rows may omit the clone size; those that give it use once, few, many or a size class.

J gene,V gene,D gene,clone size,CDR3 protein,CDR3 DNA
TRBJ1-5,TRBV4-1,NA,once,CASSQDQWSNQPQHF,TGCGCCAGCAGCCAAGATCAGTGGAGCAATCAGCCCCAGCATTTT
TRBJ1-3,TRBV6-5,NA,NA,CASSYSNRAGNTIYF,TGTGCCAGCAGTTACTCGAACAGGGCTGGAAACACCATATATTTT
TRBJ1-5,TRBV6-6,TRBD1,NA,CASSYTGQGQPQHF,TGTGCCAGCAGTTACACTGGACAGGGCCAGCCCCAGCATTTT
TRBJ1-2,TRBV6-5,NA,NA,CASSSQRQAPNYGYTF,TGTGCCAGCAGTTCCCAACGACAGGCCCCTAACTATGGCTACACCTTC
TRBJ2-7,TRBV11-1,NA,NA,CASSLVVGPRYF,TGTGCCAGCAGCTTAGTGGTCGGACCGCGGTACTTC
TRBJ2-5,TRBV7-7,NA,NA,CASSPTSGETQYF,TGTGCCAGCAGCCCCACCTCAGGGGAGACCCAGTACTTC
TRBJ1-6,TRBV18,NA,NA,CASSPGRGDLAPLHF,TGTGCCAGCTCACCCGGGAGGGGGGATCTAGCCCCCCTCCACTTT
TRBJ1-1,TRBV7-2,NA,NA,CASSLAIRNTEAFF,TGTGCCAGCAGCTTAGCCATAAGGAACACTGAAGCTTTCTTT
TRBJ1-6,TRBV5-6,NA,once,CASSQLQSSYNSPLHF,TGTGCCAGCAGCCAACTCCAGAGCTCCTATAATTCACCCCTCCACTTT
TRBJ1-2,TRBV6-1,TRBD1,NA,CASSEVPGQGEYGYTF,TGTGCCAGCAGTGAAGTACCGGGACAGGGGGAGTATGGCTACACCTTC
TRBJ1-1,TRBV14,NA,NA,CASSQGRRGSTEAFF,TGTGCCAGCAGCCAAGGTCGGAGGGGTTCCACTGAAGCTTTCTTT
TRBJ2-7,TRBV9,NA,once,CASSVGAGAYEQYF,TGTGCCAGCAGCGTAGGCGCAGGGGCCTACGAGCAGTACTTC
TRBJ1-6,TRBV4-1,NA,few,CASSQPGTDYNSPLHF,TGCGCCAGCAGCCAACCCGGGACTGACTATAATTCACCCCTCCACTTT
TRBJ2-1,TRBV4-1,NA,NA,CASSPLDGDYNEQFF,TGCGCCAGCAGCCCTCTCGACGGGGACTACAATGAGCAGTTCTTC
TRBJ2-3,TRBV5-6,NA,NA,CASSLIADWSTDTQYF,TGTGCCAGCAGCCTGATAGCGGACTGGAGCACAGATACGCAGTATTTT
TRBJ1-1,TRBV6-1,NA,NA,CASSEVGGPDTEAFF,TGTGCCAGCAGTGAAGTCGGGGGCCCGGACACTGAAGCTTTCTTT
TRBJ2-3,TRBV6-2/TRBV6-3,NA,NA,CASSYVGGVGSDTQYF,TGTGCCAGCAGTTACGTTGGTGGTGTGGGCTCAGATACGCAGTATTTT
TRBJ2-7,TRBV20-1,NA,NA,CSAYRGGEQYF,TGCAGTGCCTACAGGGGGGGAGAGCAGTACTTC
TRBJ2-1,TRBV6-5,NA,NA,CASSPSDRSYNEQFF,TGTGCCAGCAGTCCCAGTGACAGGAGCTACAATGAGCAGTTCTTC
TRBJ2-7,TRBV19,TRBD1,NA,CASSGTVYEQYF,TGTGCCAGTAGTGGGACAGTTTACGAGCAGTACTTC
TRBJ2-1,TRBV3-1/TRBV3-2,TRBD2,NA,CASSQTRTSGTFSNNEQFF,TGTGCCAGCAGCCAAACCCGGACTAGCGGGACCTTCTCCAACAATGAGCAGTTCTTC
TRBJ1-6,TRBV6-4,NA,NA,CASSDSQGDNSPLHF,TGTGCCAGCAGTGACTCGCAGGGAGATAATTCACCCCTCCACTTT
TRBJ2-1,TRBV11-2,TRBD1,NA,CASSSGQGVGAYNEQFF,TGTGCCAGCAGCTCGGGACAGGGGGTTGGGGCCTACAATGAGCAGTTCTTC
TRBJ2-2,TRBV18,NA,NA,CASSPTGEESGELFF,TGTGCCAGCTCACCCACGGGGGAGGAATCCGGGGAGCTGTTTTTT
TRBJ2-2,TRBV29-1,NA,NA,CSVEGGTGELFF,TGCAGCGTTGAAGGGGGCACCGGGGAGCTGTTTTTT
TRBJ1-2,TRBV5-8,NA,NA,CASTGGGVPRYGYTF,TGTGCCAGCACCGGAGGGGGGGTACCGCGATATGGCTACACCTTC
TRBJ2-7,TRBV28,TRBD2,NA,CASSRGTSGSISEQYF,TGTGCCAGCAGTCGCGGGACTAGCGGGAGTATATCCGAGCAGTACTTC